This T cell receptor (beta chain) is from a study of cytomegalovirus exposure and HLA in healthy donors. On this clone: Its specificity is not known.

Trimming stripped 4 bases from V and 3 bases from J, with 10 bases between. Germline assignment: CDR1 SGHVS and CDR2 FQNEAQ. CDR3 size: 13 residues. Study observations and caveats: Common viral pathogens seemed to be connected with several of the most significant clusters, according to a later analysis.

With 60 Vbeta and 13 Jbeta primers, the PCR was carried out. Assay used: immunoSEQ multiplex PCR; TCRdb lists only in-frame clones, some missing. The sample includes about 140,000 clones, roughly three fifths of them seen just once. The rearrangement links TRBV7-8 to TRBJ2-7, with a possible D match to TRBD1 (5 bases). The sequence came from a woman aged 55-69 years in good health and CMV-seronegative. The sample comprised PBMCs. CDR3 nucleotide sequence: TGTGCCAGCAGCTACAGGCAGGTCTACGAGCAGTACTTC. It codes for CASSYRQVYEQYF. Filled out from reference TRBV7-8 and TRBJ2-7, the complete variable domain reads GAGVSQSPRYKVAKRGQDVALRCDPISGHVSLFWYQQALGQGPEFLTYFQNEAQLDKSGLPSDRFFAERPEGSVSTLKIQRTQQEDSAVYLCASSYRQVYEQYFGPGTRLTVT.